This TCR beta chain was retrieved from a study of beta chain features in type 1 diabetes (dated by TCRdb to 2017 to 2018). In the study overall: No differences in mean age, gender distribution, total cell number or subset yield were found between patients and healthy donors. The study compared TCRB repertoires of sorted circulating CD4+ T cell subsets between recently diagnosed type 1 diabetes patients and matched healthy donors. Naive and central memory subsets were obtained from all 30 or so donors, but regulatory and stem cell-like memory subsets were isolated from only 8 patients and about 8 healthy donors. Across all samples, approximately 100 million sorted cells were examined, and cell number per subset correlated strongly with RNA yield.

All of the isolated RNA was reverse transcribed with the High Capacity cDNA Reverse Transcription Kit, so expressed TCRB transcripts were sequenced. Deep immunoSEQ sequencing was performed on naive, central memory and regulatory T cell samples, with an average of approximately 4 million total reads per sample. Sorted cells were lysed in RLT buffer and RNA was extracted with DNase-treated RNeasy Micro or Mini kits, depending on cell number. Each cell subset was processed separately to prevent cross-contamination, with patient and healthy donor samples processed together. The immunoSEQ multiplex PCR was used to amplify TCRB sequences from cDNA, generating 87-bp fragments that spanned the CDR3 region. Amplicons were sequenced on the Illumina HiSeq platform. On the authors' methods: PCR bias was corrected computationally using synthetic template baselines, and reads within Hamming distance 2 were collapsed, with unmergeable singletons discarded. Reads were aligned against IMGT to assign V, D and J genes, CDR3 length and insertions or deletions at six rearrangement sites. Within each subset, clonotype counts were normalized to sorted cell number, after which true diversity and Gini coefficients were computed with the tcR R package. The overlap coefficient, calculated on TCRB nucleotide sequences, was used to quantify repertoire sharing. What TCRdb holds here is the immuneACCESS table cut down to in-frame rearrangements. Part of the clones is not present; checked against another copy, under half of the missing clones reflect an unresolved V gene, and the others are unexplained. That table supplies the V and J calls and clone size; D and trimming were determined from the DNA. Present in this sample are some 220,000 clones, about a tenth of which were seen just once. 1% to 1.5% of the sample belongs to the ten largest clones.

What the work shows at the level of the full study, not this receptor alone: Shorter templates might be favored by PCR, yet because patient and control samples were amplified and corrected together, any such skew would affect both groups equally. Because cDNA rather than genomic DNA was sequenced, highly expressing activated cells could have been over-represented, although no difference in activation and CD3 levels was found between groups. Fewer insertions and more nucleotide deletions at VDJ recombination sites were observed in patients with type 1 diabetes, implying thymic rearrangement abnormalities. Naive, central memory and regulatory TCRB repertoires appeared more similar among patients than among healthy donors. In all four CD4+ subsets, TCRB CDR3 length was moderately but significantly shorter in type 1 diabetes patients. Only small numbers of individuals were included in the HLA sub-analyses, which left unresolved whether HLA type had any influence on TCRB rearrangement.

Each donor gave one peripheral blood draw, about 100 mL on average, collected into heparinised tubes. A BD FACSAria II was used to sort naive, central memory, regulatory and stem cell-like memory CD4+ T cells with a panel that included CD45RO, CCR7, CD25, CD127, CD95 and CD27. A purity above 95% was achieved for all sorted populations. Right away, PBMCs were isolated by Lymphoprep density gradient centrifugation and were stained directly, with no culture step. So that batch effects would be minimized, each experiment stained and sorted samples in pairs, pairing one healthy donor with one patient. This clone appeared a few times. The specificity of this receptor is unknown. No clone much larger than this one lies a single base away; base qualities are absent. V gives up 7 bases and J gives up 2 bases, and the segment between their germline ends measures 4 bases. The germline V gene specifies MGHDK as CDR1 and SYGVNS as CDR2. From the cysteine through the phenylalanine, the CDR3 covers 11 amino acids. Of all the DNA, just the CDR3 is kept, 33 bases in frame from base 1.

This TCR came from a man aged 18 to 29 in good health. The specimen was central memory CD4+ T cells from blood. The chain couples TRBV25-1 to TRBJ2-3; the D gene lacks a confident call. The nucleotide sequence is given as TGTGCCAGCACAAACACAGATACGCAGTATTTT. Its protein reads: CASTNTDTQYF. With all but the CDR3 taken from the reference TRBV25-1 and TRBJ2-3 genes, the full variable domain is: EADIYQTPRYLVIGTGKKITLECSQTMGHDKMYWYQQDPGMELHLIHYSYGVNSTEKGDLSSESTVSRIRTEHFPLTLESARPSHTSQYLCASTNTDTQYFGPGTRLTVL.